This TCR beta chain was identified in a study of shared clonotypes between healthy human individuals. CDR3 length: 14 amino acids. Germline V gene sequence: CDR1 SGHDN, CDR2 FVKESK. V was clipped by 4 bases and J by 2 bases; unmatched bases: 2. The assay used deep level. Data came from immunoSEQ multiplex PCR; TCRdb stores just in-frame clones and leaves some out. The table includes millions of clones, 85% to 95% detected once. The sample was naive CD4+ T cells sorted from blood. Described subset: CD45RA+ positively selected. The J gene is TRBJ2-3, the V gene TRBV14; TRBD1 agrees at 8 bases. The clonotype originates from a man between 18 and 35 years old in good health. The CDR3 bases are TGTGCCAGCAGCCCGGACAGGGCCACAGATACGCAGTATTTT. Amino acids: CASSPDRATDTQYF. Full variable domain (remainder filled in from reference TRBV14 and TRBJ2-3): EAGVTQFPSHSVIEKGQTVTLRCDPISGHDNLYWYRRVMGKEIKFLLHFVKESKQDESGMPNNRFLAERTGGTYSTLKVQPAELEDSGVYFCASSPDRATDTQYFGPGTRLTVL.